This TCR beta chain was sequenced in a study of Graves' ophthalmopathy and Graves' hyperthyroidism. RNA transcripts were the source from which TCR beta CDR3 regions were amplified. The workflow started with a first-round RT-PCR run with HTBI primers and then moved on to a second-round multiplex PCR. TCRdb fed the multiplex PCR reads into MiXCR, producing one record per CDR3 protein. The sample has roughly 420,000 distinct CDR3 sequences, under 25% seen once; the top ten hold more than 2.5%. The germline V gene encodes CDR1 MDHEN and CDR2 SYDVKM. CDR3 length equals 13 residues. Between the trimmed V and J ends, which lost 2 bases and 7 bases, there was a span of 12 bases. More than 7.5 ml of fresh blood yielded the PBMCs by density gradient. The sample holds many counts of this clonotype.

The chain uses TRBV28 and TRBJ2-7; TRBD2 is a possible D gene (6 bases). The sequence came from a woman aged 18-29 years with stable Graves' hyperthyroidism. Sequencing used peripheral blood. The CDR3 sequence: CASSLNGRGEQYF. The DNA for the CDR3 is TGTGCCAGCAGTTTAAACGGGAGAGGTGAGCAGTACTTC.